This T cell receptor beta chain was identified during a study of CXCR3-negative and CXCR3-positive naive CD8 T cells. Study-wide points: Higher TRB CDR3 hydrophobicity marked CXCR3-positive naive cells relative to CXCR3-negative naive cells. Naive cells, whether CXCR3-negative or CXCR3-positive, had similar TRBV-TRBJ usage, while memory cells differed. Once cells were cryopreserved, CXCR3 expression went down partly, and most assays used fresh PBMCs.

The CDR3 has 14 amino acids. CDR1 SQVTM and CDR2 ANQGSEA come from the germline V gene. Naive CD8+ T cells carried a CD45RO-CCR7+CD27+CD95- phenotype. The authors prepared UMI-labeled TRB cDNA libraries by 5' RACE. For each CDR3 protein, TCRdb gives one entry from its re-call of the 5' RACE reads, without DNA. The sample includes some 130,000 distinct CDR3 sequences. In regard to this clonotype: What it recognizes is unknown.

The receptor was derived from a human donor in good health. Some clones in this sample may be carry-over from other donors' samples. The chain joins TRBV29-1 to TRBJ1-1. The sample was naive CXCR3+ CD8+ T cells from blood. The subset is: CD45RO-CCR7+CD27+CD95- naive CD8+ T cells expressing CXCR3 (TNR3+). The CDR3 loop is CSVEDRSSDTEAFF.